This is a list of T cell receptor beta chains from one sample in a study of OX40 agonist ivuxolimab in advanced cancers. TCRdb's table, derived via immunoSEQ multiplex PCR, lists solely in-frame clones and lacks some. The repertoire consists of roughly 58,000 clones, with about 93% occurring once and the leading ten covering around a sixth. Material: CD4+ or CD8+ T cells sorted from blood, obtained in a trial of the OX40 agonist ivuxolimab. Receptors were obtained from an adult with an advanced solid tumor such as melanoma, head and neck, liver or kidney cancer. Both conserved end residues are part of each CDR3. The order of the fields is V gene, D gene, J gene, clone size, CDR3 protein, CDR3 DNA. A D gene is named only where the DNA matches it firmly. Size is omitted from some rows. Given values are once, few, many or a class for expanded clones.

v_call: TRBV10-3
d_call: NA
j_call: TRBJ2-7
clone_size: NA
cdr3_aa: CAISLTGGSYEQYF
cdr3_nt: TGTGCCATCTCGCTTACGGGCGGCTCCTACGAGCAGTACTTC

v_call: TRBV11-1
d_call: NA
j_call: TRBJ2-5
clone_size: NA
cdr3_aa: CASSFSMGRTYGKETQYF
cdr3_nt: TGTGCCAGCAGCTTCAGTATGGGACGCACCTATGGGAAAGAGACCCAGTACTTC

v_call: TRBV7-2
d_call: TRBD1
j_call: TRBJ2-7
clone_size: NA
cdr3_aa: CASSPSGTGAYEQYF
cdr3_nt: TGTGCCAGCAGCCCTTCCGGGACAGGGGCCTACGAGCAGTACTTC

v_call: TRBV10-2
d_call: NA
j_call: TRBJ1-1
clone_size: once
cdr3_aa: CASSDRGGAEAFF
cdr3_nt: TGCGCCAGCAGTGATCGGGGGGGGGCTGAAGCTTTCTTT

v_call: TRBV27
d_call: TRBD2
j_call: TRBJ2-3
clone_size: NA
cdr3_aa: CASSIAGGPYTDTQYF
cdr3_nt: TGTGCCAGCAGTATAGCGGGAGGGCCGTACACAGATACGCAGTATTTT

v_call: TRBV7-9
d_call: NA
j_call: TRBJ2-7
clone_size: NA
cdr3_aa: CASSDESGISPAEQYF
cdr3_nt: TGTGCCAGCAGCGATGAGAGCGGTATTAGCCCGGCCGAGCAGTACTTC

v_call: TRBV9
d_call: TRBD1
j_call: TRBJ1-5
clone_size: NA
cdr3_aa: CASSPGDSLSNQPQHF
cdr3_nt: TGTGCCAGCAGCCCAGGGGACAGCCTTAGCAATCAGCCCCAGCATTTT

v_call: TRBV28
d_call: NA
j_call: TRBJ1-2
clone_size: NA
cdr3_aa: CASESGQNYGYTF
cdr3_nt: TGTGCCAGCGAGAGTGGCCAGAACTATGGCTACACCTTC

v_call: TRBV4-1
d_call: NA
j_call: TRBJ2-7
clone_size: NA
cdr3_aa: CASSQLTSRQFYEQYF
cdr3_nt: TGCGCCAGCAGCCAATTAACTAGCAGACAGTTCTACGAGCAGTACTTC

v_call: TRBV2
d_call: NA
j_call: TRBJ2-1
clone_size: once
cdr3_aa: CASNRIYNEQFF
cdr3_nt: TGTGCCAGCAACCGCATATACAATGAGCAGTTCTTC

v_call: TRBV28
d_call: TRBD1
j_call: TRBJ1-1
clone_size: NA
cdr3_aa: CASRAPGQGLNTEAFF
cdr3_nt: TGTGCCAGCAGGGCTCCGGGACAGGGGTTGAACACTGAAGCTTTCTTT

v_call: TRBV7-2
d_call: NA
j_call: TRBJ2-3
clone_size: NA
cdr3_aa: CASSSTGGGADTQYF
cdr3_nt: TGTGCCAGCAGCTCGACCGGTGGGGGAGCGGATACGCAGTATTTT

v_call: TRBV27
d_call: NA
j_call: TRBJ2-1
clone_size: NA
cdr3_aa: CASSLGASSYNEQFF
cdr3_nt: TGTGCCAGCAGTTTGGGGGCTAGCTCCTACAATGAGCAGTTCTTC

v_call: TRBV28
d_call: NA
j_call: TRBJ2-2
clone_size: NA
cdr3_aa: CASSLLRGNTGELFF
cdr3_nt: TGTGCCAGCAGTTTGCTGCGGGGGAACACCGGGGAGCTGTTTTTT

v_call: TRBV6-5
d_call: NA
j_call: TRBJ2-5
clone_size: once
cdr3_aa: CASSYSGTLQETQYF
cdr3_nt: TGTGCCAGCAGTTACTCCGGGACCCTTCAAGAGACCCAGTACTTC

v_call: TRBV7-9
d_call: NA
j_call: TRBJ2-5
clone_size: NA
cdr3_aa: CASSLGGGLQETQYF
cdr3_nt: TGTGCCAGCAGCTTAGGAGGCGGACTACAAGAGACCCAGTACTTC

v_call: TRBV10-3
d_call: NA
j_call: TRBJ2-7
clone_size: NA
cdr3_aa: CAISESDSYEQYF
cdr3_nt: TGTGCCATCAGTGAGTCTGACTCCTACGAGCAGTACTTC

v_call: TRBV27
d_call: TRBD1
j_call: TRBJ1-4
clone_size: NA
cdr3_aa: CASTTTGLDEKLFF
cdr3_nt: TGTGCCAGCACCACGACAGGGTTGGATGAAAAACTGTTTTTT

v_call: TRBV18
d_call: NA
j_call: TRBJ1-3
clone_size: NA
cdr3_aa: CASSEGASTYYSGNTIYF
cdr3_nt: TGTGCCAGCTCGGAAGGGGCTTCAACTTACTATTCTGGAAACACCATATATTTT

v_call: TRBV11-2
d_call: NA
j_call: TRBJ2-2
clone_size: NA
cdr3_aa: CASSLSPGELFF
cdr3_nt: TGTGCCAGCAGCTTATCTCCCGGGGAGCTGTTTTTT

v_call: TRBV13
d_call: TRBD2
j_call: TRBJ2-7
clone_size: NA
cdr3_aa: CASSLSSGPPYEQYF
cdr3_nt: TGTGCCAGCAGCTTGTCTAGCGGGCCTCCCTACGAGCAGTACTTC

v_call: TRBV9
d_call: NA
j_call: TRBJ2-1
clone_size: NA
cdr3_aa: CASSPWASSYNEQFF
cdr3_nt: TGTGCCAGCAGCCCCTGGGCGAGCTCCTACAATGAGCAGTTCTTC

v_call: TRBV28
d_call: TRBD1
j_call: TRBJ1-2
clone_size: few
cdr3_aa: CASSQQGTSHGYTF
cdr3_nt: TGTGCCAGCAGCCAACAGGGGACTTCCCATGGCTACACCTTC

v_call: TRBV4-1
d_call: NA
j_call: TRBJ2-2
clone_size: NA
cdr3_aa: CASSPTNTGELFF
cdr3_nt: TGCGCCAGCAGCCCCACGAACACCGGGGAGCTGTTTTTT

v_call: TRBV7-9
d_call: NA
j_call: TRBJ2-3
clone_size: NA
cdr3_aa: CASLSDTQYF
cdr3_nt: TGTGCCAGCCTCTCAGATACGCAGTATTTT

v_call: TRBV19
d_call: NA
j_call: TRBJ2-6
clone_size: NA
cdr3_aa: CASGLLGVMGTTGANVLTF
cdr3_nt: TGTGCCAGTGGGCTCTTGGGGGTGATGGGGACGACGGGGGCCAACGTCCTGACTTTC

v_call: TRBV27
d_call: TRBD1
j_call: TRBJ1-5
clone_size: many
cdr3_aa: CASSSLDRGLEQPQHF
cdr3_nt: TGTGCCAGCAGTTCCCTGGACAGGGGGCTCGAACAGCCCCAGCATTTT

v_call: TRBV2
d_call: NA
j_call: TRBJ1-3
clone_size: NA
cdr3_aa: CASSETGSSGNTIYF
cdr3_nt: TGTGCCAGCAGTGAAACAGGGAGCTCTGGAAACACCATATATTTT

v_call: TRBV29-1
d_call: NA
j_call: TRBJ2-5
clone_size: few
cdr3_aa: CSVEARLKETQYF
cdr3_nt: TGCAGCGTTGAAGCCCGCTTAAAAGAGACCCAGTACTTC

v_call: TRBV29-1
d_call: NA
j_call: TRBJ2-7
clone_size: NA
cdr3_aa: CSVEGGRNEQYF
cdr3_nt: TGCAGCGTTGAAGGGGGGCGCAACGAGCAGTACTTC

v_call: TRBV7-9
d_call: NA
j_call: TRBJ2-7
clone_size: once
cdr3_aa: CASSQPGSYEQYF
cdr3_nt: TGTGCCAGCAGTCAACCGGGCTCCTACGAGCAGTACTTC

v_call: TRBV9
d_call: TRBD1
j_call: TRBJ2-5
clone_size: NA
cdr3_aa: CASSVAGTGVEETQYF
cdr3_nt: TGTGCCAGCAGCGTAGCGGGGACAGGCGTTGAAGAGACCCAGTACTTC

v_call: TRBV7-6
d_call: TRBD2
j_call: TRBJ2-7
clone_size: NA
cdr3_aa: CASSDLPGTSGSYEQYF
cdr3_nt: TGTGCCAGCAGCGATCTTCCGGGGACTAGCGGGAGTTACGAGCAGTACTTC

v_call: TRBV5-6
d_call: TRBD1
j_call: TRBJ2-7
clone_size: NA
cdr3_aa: CASSPGTGGYEQYF
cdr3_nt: TGTGCCAGCAGCCCCGGGACAGGAGGCTACGAGCAGTACTTC

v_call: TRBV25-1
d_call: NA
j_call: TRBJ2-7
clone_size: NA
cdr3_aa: CASIGTRGLTYEQYF
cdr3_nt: TGTGCCAGCATCGGGACCAGGGGTCTGACCTACGAGCAGTACTTC

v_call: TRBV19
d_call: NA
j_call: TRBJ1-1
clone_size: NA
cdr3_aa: CASGGSLVAFF
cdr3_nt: TGTGCCAGTGGGGGGTCGTTGGTGGCTTTCTTT

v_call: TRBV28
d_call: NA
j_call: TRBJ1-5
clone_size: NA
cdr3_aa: CASSLVLTPNQPQHF
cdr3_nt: TGTGCCAGCAGCCTGGTCCTCACGCCCAATCAGCCCCAGCATTTT

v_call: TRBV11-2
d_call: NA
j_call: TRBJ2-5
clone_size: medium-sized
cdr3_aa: CASSNDRGETQYF
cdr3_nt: TGTGCCAGCAGTAATGACCGGGGAGAGACCCAGTACTTC

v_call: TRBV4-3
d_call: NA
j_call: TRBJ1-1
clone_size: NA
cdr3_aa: CASSQDRVRTEAFF
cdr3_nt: TGCGCCAGCAGCCAAGACAGGGTCCGCACTGAAGCTTTCTTT

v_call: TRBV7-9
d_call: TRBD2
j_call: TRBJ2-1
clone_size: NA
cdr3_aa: CASSLRFRREPSSYNEQFF
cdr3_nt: TGTGCCAGCAGCTTAAGGTTTCGGCGGGAGCCGAGCTCCTACAATGAGCAGTTCTTC

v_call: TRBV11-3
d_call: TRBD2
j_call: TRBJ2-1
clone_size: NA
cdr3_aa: CASSFGLAGPNEQFF
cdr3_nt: TGTGCCAGCAGCTTTGGACTAGCGGGCCCCAATGAGCAGTTCTTC

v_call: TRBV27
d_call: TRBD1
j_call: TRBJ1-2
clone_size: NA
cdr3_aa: CASSSRGQGAYYGYTF
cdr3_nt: TGTGCCAGCAGTTCAAGAGGACAGGGGGCATATTATGGCTACACCTTC

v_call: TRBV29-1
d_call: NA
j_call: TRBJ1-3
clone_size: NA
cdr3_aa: CSVEVRSGGGNTIYF
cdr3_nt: TGCAGCGTTGAAGTTCGGTCAGGAGGTGGAAACACCATATATTTT

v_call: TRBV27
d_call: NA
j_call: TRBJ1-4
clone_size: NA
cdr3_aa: CASSLSIDGSTNEKLFF
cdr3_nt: TGTGCCAGCAGTTTAAGCATCGACGGATCAACTAATGAAAAACTGTTTTTT

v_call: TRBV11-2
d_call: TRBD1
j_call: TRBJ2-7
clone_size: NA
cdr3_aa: CASSFAGTGGSEQYF
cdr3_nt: TGTGCCAGCAGCTTCGCCGGGACAGGGGGCTCCGAGCAGTACTTC

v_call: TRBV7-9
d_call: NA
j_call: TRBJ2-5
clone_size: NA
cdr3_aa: CASSLTGVTQYF
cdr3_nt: TGTGCCAGCAGCTTAACCGGGGTGACCCAGTACTTC

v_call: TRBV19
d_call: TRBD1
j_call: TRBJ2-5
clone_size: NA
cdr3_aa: CASSIVSETGGLGQYF
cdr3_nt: TGTGCCAGTAGTATAGTTTCAGAGACAGGGGGTTTAGGCCAGTACTTC

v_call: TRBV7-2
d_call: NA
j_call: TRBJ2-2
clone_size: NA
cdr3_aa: CASSSPLRGKLFF
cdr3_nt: TGTGCCAGCAGCTCGCCACTCAGGGGTAAGCTGTTTTTT

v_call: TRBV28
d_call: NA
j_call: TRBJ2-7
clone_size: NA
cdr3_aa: CASRSGIDEQYF
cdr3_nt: TGTGCCAGCAGGTCGGGGATTGACGAGCAGTACTTC

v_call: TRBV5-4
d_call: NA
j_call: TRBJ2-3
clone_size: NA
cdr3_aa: CASSLGEGLTDTQYF
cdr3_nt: TGTGCCAGCAGCTTGGGAGAGGGCCTTACAGATACGCAGTATTTT

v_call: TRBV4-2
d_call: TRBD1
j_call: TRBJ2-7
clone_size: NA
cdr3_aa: CASSPGTEIYEQYF
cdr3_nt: TGTGCCAGCAGCCCTGGGACAGAGATATACGAGCAGTACTTC

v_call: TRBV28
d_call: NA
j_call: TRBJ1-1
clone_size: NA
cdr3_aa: CASSFSSNTEAFF
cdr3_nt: TGTGCCAGCAGTTTTAGCAGCAACACTGAAGCTTTCTTT

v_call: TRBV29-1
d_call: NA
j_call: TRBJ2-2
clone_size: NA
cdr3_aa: CSALISSTGELFF
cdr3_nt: TGCAGTGCCCTGATCTCATCCACCGGGGAGCTGTTTTTT